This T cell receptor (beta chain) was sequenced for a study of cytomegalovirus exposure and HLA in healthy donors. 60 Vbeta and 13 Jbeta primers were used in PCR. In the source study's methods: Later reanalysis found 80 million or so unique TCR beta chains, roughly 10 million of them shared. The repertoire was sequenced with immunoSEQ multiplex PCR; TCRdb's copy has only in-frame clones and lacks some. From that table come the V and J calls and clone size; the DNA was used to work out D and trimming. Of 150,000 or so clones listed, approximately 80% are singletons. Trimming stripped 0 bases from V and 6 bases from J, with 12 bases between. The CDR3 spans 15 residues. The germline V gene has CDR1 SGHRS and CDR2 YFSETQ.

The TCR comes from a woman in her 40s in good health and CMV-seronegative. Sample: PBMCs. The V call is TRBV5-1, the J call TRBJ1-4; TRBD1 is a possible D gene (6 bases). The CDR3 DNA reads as TGCGCCAGCAGCTTGGTGGGGGCGGCGGATGAAAAACTGTTTTTT. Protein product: CASSLVGAADEKLFF.